These 26 T cell receptor beta chains originate from one sample sequenced in a study of T cell changes during pregnancy in multiple sclerosis. The data were produced by immunoSEQ multiplex PCR, yet TCRdb's version contains in-frame clones alone and is incomplete. Here the sample spans under 55,000 clones, roughly 94% being singletons. Here the sequenced sample was CD4+ T cells from peripheral blood mononuclear cells, taken in the third trimester of pregnancy. These receptors were obtained from a female donor with multiple sclerosis, enrolled in a pregnancy study.

V is TRBV28 and J is TRBJ2-7; the D gene is possibly TRBD2 (6 bases). This CDR3 is 18 amino acids long. Germline assignment: CDR1 MDHEN and CDR2 SYDVKM. V lost 6 bases and J 0 bases, leaving 24 bases between the germline ends. The CDR3 loop reads CASRPTRRVVPSSYEQYF. DNA for the CDR3: TGTGCCAGCAGGCCTACTAGGAGGGTAGTACCTTCCTCCTACGAGCAGTACTTC.

The chain is built from TRBV27 and TRBJ1-5; tentatively, D is TRBD1 (6 bases). Germline V gene lookup returns CDR1 MNHEY and CDR2 SMNVEV (reference sequence). This CDR3 is 17 amino acids long. The ends were cut back, 5 bases at V and 2 bases at J, with 19 bases in the middle. The CDR3 sequence is CASSTLQGPGRNQPQHF. The CDR3 region has the DNA TGTGCCAGCAGTACACTACAGGGACCCGGTCGCAATCAGCCCCAGCATTTT.

Only a few counts were recorded for this clone. V is TRBV4-1 and J is TRBJ1-5, with D possibly TRBD1 on 5 matching bases. Germline values: CDR1 MGHRA, CDR2 YSYEKL. This CDR3 is 16 amino acids long. Trimming took 0 bases from V and 5 from J, leaving 14 bases between them. The CDR3 DNA follows: TGCGCCAGCAGCCAAGATACAGGCCAAGATTATCAGCCCCAGCATTTT. Its translation is CASSQDTGQDYQPQHF.

The chain employs TRBV30 and TRBJ2-4; D is ambiguous. Per germline, CDR1 GTSNPN and CDR2 SVGIG (reference sequence). This CDR3 contains 16 residues. V dropped 1 base and J dropped 4 bases, with 17 bases sitting between them. DNA of the CDR3: TGTGCCTGGAGTGATTCGCCAGTGCACCGAAAAAACATTCAGTACTTC. Its translation: CAWSDSPVHRKNIQYF.

The rearrangement joins TRBV18 to TRBJ1-5; 9 bases map to TRBD1. Per germline, CDR1 KGHSH and CDR2 LQKENI. The ends lost 6 bases at V and 8 bases at J; junction bases unmatched: 11. This CDR3 is 15 amino acids long. CDR3 in amino acids: CASSPGTGSREPQHF. CDR3 bases: TGTGCCAGCTCCCCCGGGACAGGGTCGAGGGAGCCCCAGCATTTT.

The rearrangement links TRBV5-6 to TRBJ1-4; D is perhaps TRBD1 (6 bases). Germline CDR1 SGHDT, CDR2 YYEEEE. V was cut by 0 bases and J by 4 bases, with 10 bases left in between. The CDR3 extends over 15 amino acids. The CDR3 here is CASSLVGADNEKLFF. In DNA form, the CDR3 reads TGTGCCAGCAGCTTGGTGGGGGCGGATAATGAAAAACTGTTTTTT.

This sequence joins TRBV7-9 and TRBJ2-5; TRBD1 matches at 8 bases. This CDR3 has 14 amino acids. Germline trimming cut 3 bases from V and 4 bases from J; bases unmatched to any gene: 4. CDR1 and CDR2 (germline): SEHNR, FQNEAQ (reference sequence). CDR3 DNA: TGTGCCAGCAGCTTGGCAACAGGGGGAGAGACCCAGTACTTC. Amino acids: CASSLATGGETQYF.

This clone has a single count. The chain links TRBV19 to TRBJ1-4, with 8 bases fitting TRBD1. The ends lost 5 bases at V and 7 bases at J; junction bases unmatched: 6. Germline V gene data show CDR1 as LNHDA and CDR2 as SQIVND (reference sequence). The CDR3 spans 14 residues. CDR3 in DNA: TGTGCCAGTAGTCGGAGACAGGGGCGTGAAAAACTGTTTTTT. Protein product: CASSRRQGREKLFF.

The chain uses TRBV18 and TRBJ2-2; D is unresolved. Germline V gene sequence: CDR1 KGHSH, CDR2 LQKENI. V was pared by 3 bases and J by 2 bases, with 7 bases between. The CDR3 contains 14 residues. CDR3 amino acids: CASSPPKNTGELFF. The CDR3 DNA is TGTGCCAGCTCACCTCCTAAAAACACCGGGGAGCTGTTTTTT. Looking up the rest from reference TRBV18 and TRBJ2-2 gives the full variable domain: NAGVMQNPRHLVRRRGQEARLRCSPMKGHSHVYWYRQLPEEGLKFMVYLQKENIIDESGMPKERFSAEFPKEGPSILRIQQVVRGDSAAYFCASSPPKNTGELFFGEGSRLTVL.

This chain uses TRBV28 with TRBJ2-6; 8 bases align to TRBD2. The V segment lost 7 bases and the J segment 2 bases; nucleotides outside the gene matches: 7. This CDR3 is 16 amino acids long. From germline, CDR1 is MDHEN and CDR2 SYDVKM. This CDR3 reads CASIRGGEAGANVLTF. The CDR3 DNA is TGTGCCAGCATCCGGGGGGGGGAGGCTGGGGCCAACGTCCTGACTTTC.

This chain joins TRBV5-3 and TRBJ2-1; 9 nucleotides align to TRBD2. TRBV5-3 is noted as an ORF with a role that remains uncertain. The CDR3 loop spans 19 amino acids. Trimming at V came to 0 bases and at J to 0 bases, leaving 10 bases not matched to a gene. CDR3 region: CARSLEGSGRPCSYNEQFF. CDR3 DNA: TGTGCCAGAAGCTTGGAAGGTAGCGGGAGACCCTGCTCCTACAATGAGCAGTTCTTC.

This clone was seen a single time. The gene calls are TRBV5-1 and TRBJ2-7; TRBD1 agrees at 10 bases. CDR1 and CDR2 from the germline V gene are SGHRS and YFSETQ. This CDR3 has 14 residues. Germline trimming cut 3 bases from V and 7 bases from J; bases unmatched to any gene: 7. CDR3 DNA sequence: TGCGCCAGCAGCTCCCGACAGGGGGCGTGGGAGCAGTACTTC. Protein sequence: CASSSRQGAWEQYF.

The V and J genes are TRBV9 and TRBJ1-4; D unresolved. Per germline, CDR1 SGDLS and CDR2 YYNGEE. The CDR3 is 15 amino acids. Trimming took 0 bases from V and 2 from J, leaving 8 bases between them. CDR3 residues: CASSVAGNTNEKLFF. CDR3 DNA sequence: TGTGCCAGCAGCGTAGCCGGGAACACTAATGAAAAACTGTTTTTT.

The V and J genes are TRBV7-9 and TRBJ1-1; D perhaps matches TRBD1 (6 bases). Trimming cost V 5 bases and J 3 bases, with 13 bases left between them. Germline V gene sequence: CDR1 SEHNR, CDR2 FQNEAQ (reference sequence). The CDR3 sequence is 14 residues long. The CDR3 spells CASSPDRWDTEAFF. The CDR3 nucleotides are TGTGCCAGCAGCCCCGACAGGTGGGACACTGAAGCTTTCTTT.

The chain combines TRBV11-3 with TRBJ2-1, with D unclear. Germline CDR1 is SGHNT and CDR2 is YENEEA. The germline V and J ends were trimmed by 5 bases and 4 bases, with 12 bases remaining between them. The CDR3 runs to 14 residues. The DNA for the CDR3 is TGTGCCAGCAGCCGACGTGGAGCATACAATGAGCAGTTCTTC. Protein sequence: CASSRRGAYNEQFF. Full variable domain (remainder filled in from reference TRBV11-3 and TRBJ2-1): EAGVVQSPRYKIIEKKQPVAFWCNPISGHNTLYWYLQNLGQGPELLIRYENEEAVDDSQLPKDRFSAERLKGVDSTLKIQPAELGDSAVYLCASSRRGAYNEQFFGPGTRLTVL.

The V gene is TRBV27, the J gene TRBJ1-1; D ambiguous. The germline V and J ends were trimmed by 5 bases and 0 bases, with 7 bases remaining between them. This CDR3 region has 13 residues. Germline V gives CDR1 MNHEY, CDR2 SMNVEV (reference sequence). This CDR3 reads CASSPYMNTEAFF. As DNA, the CDR3 is TGTGCCAGCAGTCCGTACATGAACACTGAAGCTTTCTTT.

This chain joins TRBV10-3 and TRBJ2-1, with TRBD2 identical over 7 bases. Looked up from germline, CDR1 is ENHRY and CDR2 is SYGVKD. The CDR3 totals 12 residues. Germline trimming cut 9 bases from V and 8 bases from J; bases unmatched to any gene: 7. CDR3 protein: CAISRLADEQFF. In DNA form, the CDR3 reads TGTGCCATTTCTAGACTAGCTGATGAGCAGTTCTTC.

This clone has just one count. CDR3 sequence (DNA): TGTGCCAGCAGTTTACCGGGTTCCAAAAACATTCAGTACTTC. Translating gives CASSLPGSKNIQYF. The V call is TRBV28, the J call TRBJ2-4; no definite D call. Germline CDR1 and CDR2: MDHEN and SYDVKM. V lost 2 bases to trimming and J lost 2 bases, with 7 bases between them. The CDR3 is 14 amino acids.

CDR3 DNA: TGTGCCAGCAGTTTAGGACTTCCCCAGGCGGGTTCCACAGATACGCAGTATTTT. Translation gives CASSLGLPQAGSTDTQYF. The J gene is TRBJ2-3, the V gene TRBV27; D perhaps matches TRBD2 (5 bases). The CDR3 is 18 amino acids. Germline V gives CDR1 MNHEY, CDR2 SMNVEV (reference sequence). V lost 2 bases to trimming and J lost 2 bases, with 20 bases between them.

CDR3 protein: CASSLARGLAGGHETQYF. CDR3 DNA: TGCGCCAGCAGCTTGGCCAGGGGACTAGCGGGAGGGCATGAGACCCAGTACTTC. This sequence joins TRBV5-1 and TRBJ2-5, with TRBD2 matching 16 bases. Germline V CDR1 and CDR2: SGHRS, YFSETQ. The CDR3 is 18 amino acids. V trimming: 0 bases; J trimming: 5 bases; junction bases outside the gene matches: 7. Using reference TRBV5-1 and TRBJ2-5 for the parts outside the CDR3, the full variable domain is KAGVTQTPRYLIKTRGQQVTLSCSPISGHRSVSWYQQTPGQGLQFLFEYFSETQRNKGNFPGRFSGRQFSNSRSEMNVSTLELGDSALYLCASSLARGLAGGHETQYFGPGTRLLVL.

V and J are TRBV5-6 and TRBJ2-7; 9 bases are shared with TRBD2. Germline assignment: CDR1 SGHDT and CDR2 YYEEEE. The CDR3 loop spans 16 amino acids. J gave up 8 bases and V 0 bases, and 12 bases lay outside the gene matches. CDR3 DNA: TGTGCCAGCAGCTTGGGCCTTGGCGGGGGGGCCACAAAGCAGTACTTC. Amino acids: CASSLGLGGGATKQYF.

The V and J genes are TRBV6-4 and TRBJ2-5; TRBD2 agrees at 16 bases. The CDR3 is 19 amino acids. After removal of 0 bases from V and 2 bases from J, the junction contained 6 bases not matched to a gene. In germline, CDR1 is MRHNA, CDR2 SNTAGT. As DNA, the CDR3 is TGTGCCAGCAGTGACTCTGGGACTAGCGGGGGGGACCGTCAAGAGACCCAGTACTTC. Protein sequence: CASSDSGTSGGDRQETQYF.

This clone was seen a single time. The genes are TRBV4-3 and TRBJ1-5; 9 bases map to TRBD1. Germline assignment: CDR1 LGHNA and CDR2 YSLEER. Trimming took 0 bases from V and 4 from J; bases not matched to a gene: 1. The length of the CDR3 is 15 residues. CDR3 loop: CASSQEGTGNQPQHF. CDR3 DNA: TGCGCCAGCAGCCAAGAAGGGACAGGGAATCAGCCCCAGCATTTT.

This clone was observed a single time. This rearrangement joins TRBV27 to TRBJ1-5; TRBD1 aligns across 9 bases. CDR1 is MNHEY and CDR2 is SMNVEV in the germline V gene (reference sequence). V was pared by 6 bases and J by 4 bases, with 7 bases of the junction left unmatched. The CDR3 length is 15 residues. The CDR3 reads CASRDLGQGNQPQHF. The DNA for the CDR3 is TGTGCCAGCAGAGACCTGGGACAGGGAAATCAGCCCCAGCATTTT.

The chain has TRBV2 and TRBJ1-3; D remains unclear. CDR3 length: 14 residues. Germline loops: CDR1 SNHLY, CDR2 FYNNEI. Trimming removed 2 bases from V and 0 bases from J, with 5 bases in between. The CDR3 is CASSEPRSGNTIYF. CDR3 coding DNA: TGTGCCAGCAGTGAACCCCGCTCTGGAAACACCATATATTTT.

This clone was seen once. This chain links TRBV19 with TRBJ2-1; TRBD1 aligns across 7 bases. The length of the CDR3 is 15 residues. J was trimmed by 9 bases and V by 3 bases; bases with no gene match: 11. CDR1 is LNHDA, CDR2 SQIVND, per germline (reference sequence). This CDR3 is CASSMGTASYSEQFF. As DNA, the CDR3 is TGTGCCAGTAGTATGGGGACAGCTAGCTACTCTGAGCAGTTCTTC.